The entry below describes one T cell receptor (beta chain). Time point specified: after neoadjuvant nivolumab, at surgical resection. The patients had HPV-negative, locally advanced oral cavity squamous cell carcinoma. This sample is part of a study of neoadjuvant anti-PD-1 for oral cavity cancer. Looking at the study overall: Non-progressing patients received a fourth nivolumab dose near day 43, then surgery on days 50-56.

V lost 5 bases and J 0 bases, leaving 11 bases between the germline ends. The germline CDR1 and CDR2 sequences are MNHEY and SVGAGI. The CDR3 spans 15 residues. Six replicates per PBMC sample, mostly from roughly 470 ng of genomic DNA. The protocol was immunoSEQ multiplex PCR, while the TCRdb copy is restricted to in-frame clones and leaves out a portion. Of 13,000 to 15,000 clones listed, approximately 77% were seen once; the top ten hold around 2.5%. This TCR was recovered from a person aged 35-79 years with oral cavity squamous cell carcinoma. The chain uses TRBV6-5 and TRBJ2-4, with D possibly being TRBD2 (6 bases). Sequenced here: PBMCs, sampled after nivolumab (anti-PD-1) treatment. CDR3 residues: CASSTGTLAKNIQYF. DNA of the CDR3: TGTGCCAGCAGTACCGGGACTTTAGCCAAAAACATTCAGTACTTC.